This is a list of T cell receptor beta chains from one sample in a study of shared clonotypes between healthy human individuals. Sequencing used immunoSEQ multiplex PCR; TCRdb keeps in-frame clones, though not all of them. Altogether 1,500,000 or so clones are present, approximately 98.5% being singletons, with the ten largest covering 0.36%. Material for sequencing was naive CD4+ T cells sorted from blood. The receptors here all came from a man aged 25-40 years in good health. The CDR3 runs from the conserved cysteine through the conserved F or W. D genes are given only for firm matches. A row's size may be missing; if present it is once, few, many or a size class.

CDR3 length: 13
V gene: TRBV18
D gene: .
J gene: TRBJ1-1
clone size: .
CDR3 protein: CASSPKEGTEAFF
CDR3 DNA: TGTGCCAGCTCACCCAAGGAAGGCACTGAAGCTTTCTTT

CDR3 length: 14
V gene: TRBV25-1
D gene: TRBD2
J gene: TRBJ2-1
clone size: .
CDR3 protein: CASSGPGGYNEQFF
CDR3 DNA: TGTGCCAGCAGTGGACCGGGGGGATACAATGAGCAGTTCTTC

CDR3 length: 14
V gene: TRBV18
D gene: TRBD2
J gene: TRBJ2-7
clone size: .
CDR3 protein: CASSPTSGDYEQYF
CDR3 DNA: TGTGCCAGCTCACCGACTAGCGGAGACTACGAGCAGTACTTC

CDR3 length: 16
V gene: TRBV25-1
D gene: TRBD1
J gene: TRBJ2-1
clone size: .
CDR3 protein: CASSYSGTGGGNEQFF
CDR3 DNA: TGTGCCAGCAGTTACTCCGGGACAGGGGGGGGCAATGAGCAGTTCTTC

CDR3 length: 15
V gene: TRBV2
D gene: TRBD1
J gene: TRBJ1-5
clone size: .
CDR3 protein: CASHALGTGDQPQHF
CDR3 DNA: TGTGCCAGCCACGCGCTCGGGACAGGGGATCAGCCCCAGCATTTT

CDR3 length: 14
V gene: TRBV9
D gene: TRBD1
J gene: TRBJ2-3
clone size: once
CDR3 protein: CASSVGQGKDTQYF
CDR3 DNA: TGTGCCAGCAGCGTGGGACAGGGGAAAGATACGCAGTATTTT

CDR3 length: 13
V gene: TRBV7-8
D gene: .
J gene: TRBJ1-1
clone size: .
CDR3 protein: CASSLDLNTEAFF
CDR3 DNA: TGTGCCAGCAGCTTAGATCTGAACACTGAAGCTTTCTTT

CDR3 length: 14
V gene: TRBV16
D gene: .
J gene: TRBJ2-5
clone size: .
CDR3 protein: CASSQSTAAETQYF
CDR3 DNA: TGTGCCAGCAGCCAATCGACAGCGGCGGAGACCCAGTACTTC

CDR3 length: 13
V gene: TRBV5-1
D gene: TRBD2
J gene: TRBJ2-7
clone size: .
CDR3 protein: CASSRTSGYEQYF
CDR3 DNA: TGCGCCAGCAGCCGCACTAGCGGCTACGAGCAGTACTTC

CDR3 length: 12
V gene: TRBV28
D gene: .
J gene: TRBJ1-2
clone size: .
CDR3 protein: CAVRTVNYGYTF
CDR3 DNA: TGTGCCGTCCGGACGGTTAACTATGGCTACACCTTC

CDR3 length: 14
V gene: TRBV7-7
D gene: TRBD2
J gene: TRBJ2-1
clone size: .
CDR3 protein: CASSTSGIYNEQFF
CDR3 DNA: TGTGCCAGCAGTACTAGCGGGATCTACAATGAGCAGTTCTTC

CDR3 length: 15
V gene: TRBV6-5
D gene: .
J gene: TRBJ2-3
clone size: .
CDR3 protein: CASREMGGARDTQYF
CDR3 DNA: TGTGCCAGCAGAGAGATGGGGGGGGCAAGGGATACGCAGTATTTT

CDR3 length: 12
V gene: TRBV6-1
D gene: .
J gene: TRBJ2-4
clone size: .
CDR3 protein: CASSEILNIQYF
CDR3 DNA: TGTGCCAGCAGTGAAATACTGAACATTCAGTACTTC

CDR3 length: 15
V gene: TRBV30
D gene: .
J gene: TRBJ2-2
clone size: .
CDR3 protein: CAWSVLGANTGELFF
CDR3 DNA: TGTGCCTGGAGTGTACTGGGAGCGAACACCGGGGAGCTGTTTTTT

CDR3 length: 10
V gene: TRBV20-1
D gene: .
J gene: TRBJ2-1
clone size: once
CDR3 protein: CSASRVEQFF
CDR3 DNA: TGCAGTGCTTCACGGGTCGAGCAGTTCTTC

CDR3 length: 16
V gene: TRBV6-1
D gene: .
J gene: TRBJ1-1
clone size: .
CDR3 protein: CASSEARGLMNTEAFF
CDR3 DNA: TGTGCCAGCAGTGAAGCGAGGGGACTGATGAACACTGAAGCTTTCTTT

CDR3 length: 12
V gene: TRBV6-5
D gene: TRBD2
J gene: TRBJ2-7
clone size: .
CDR3 protein: CASSSSGRSPRF
CDR3 DNA: TGTGCCAGCAGTAGTAGCGGGAGGTCCCCTCGCTTC